The sequence of this TCR beta chain was determined in a study of Ad26.COV2.S vaccination and SARS-CoV-2 variants. Study details: Ad26.COV2.S, an intramuscular injection, was given once or twice 56 days apart.

The table came from immunoSEQ multiplex PCR; TCRdb's copy has only in-frame clones and leaves some out. This sample has about 350,000 clones, with roughly 90% found just once. Germline CDR1 is SGHRS and CDR2 is YFSETQ. This CDR3 spans 14 amino acids. V dropped 4 bases and J dropped 6; count of bases not matched to a gene: 4. The treatment is: about 20 received Ad26.COV2.S at low or high dose, single or two shots; roughly 5 received placebo; per-sample allocation not given. The samples were gathered on day 63 after the first injection of vaccine or placebo. Vaccination used an Ad26 vector expressing Wuhan-strain SARS-CoV-2 spike.

The sequence was obtained from a person aged 18 to 65 who received the Ad26.COV2.S COVID-19 vaccine or a placebo. J is TRBJ2-3 and V is TRBV5-1, with 11 bases matching TRBD1. The source was peripheral blood, collected in a trial of Ad26.COV2.S vaccine versus placebo. This CDR3 reads CASSLGTGGDTQYF. CDR3 coding DNA: TGCGCCAGCAGCCTTGGGACAGGGGGGGATACGCAGTATTTT.